This TCR beta chain was observed in a study of blood T cell repertoires in COVID-19. Study-wide context: Material from acute and convalescent COVID-19 was sourced from the United States, Italy and Spain.

The participants were between about 18 and 95 years old and came from under 25 US areas. Authors' analysis steps: Estimation of nucleated cell counts was performed using reference gene primer amplification. Produced via immunoSEQ multiplex PCR; TCRdb's table is partial and in-frame only. V and J calls and clone size come straight from that table; D and trimming were deduced from the DNA. The table shows roughly 200,000 clones, with 86% occurring only once. CDR3 length: 18 amino acids. The trim removed 4 bases at V and 6 bases at J, leaving 18 bases unmatched. Germline CDR1 is MNHEY and CDR2 is SMNVEV (reference sequence).

The chain joins TRBV27 to TRBJ2-1; TRBD2 matches at 7 bases. This TCR was recovered from a middle-aged woman with acute COVID-19. Sequenced input: PBMCs or T cells enriched from blood (not recorded which). In nucleotides, the CDR3 is TGTGCCAGCAGTTGGGACCGATTCGCTAGCGGACAATTCAATGAGCAGTTCTTC. It yields the protein CASSWDRFASGQFNEQFF.